This TCR beta chain comes out of a study of control samples from healthy donors and cancer patients. V was pared by 5 bases and J by 4 bases, with 19 bases between. The CDR3 runs to 16 residues. Germline V gene data show CDR1 as SGHTA and CDR2 as FQGTGA. Generated by immunoSEQ multiplex PCR, the TCRdb table keeps only in-frame clones and is missing some. Among fewer than 130,000 clones listed, around 89% were seen once. The sample was PBMCs. This rearrangement joins TRBV7-3 to TRBJ2-3; D may be TRBD1 (6 bases). The clonotype originates from a woman aged 60-70 years with lung cancer. For the CDR3, the DNA is TGTGCCAGCAGCCTGGACAGCACTCCCCTTCCAGATACGCAGTATTTT. It encodes CASSLDSTPLPDTQYF.